The source of this T cell receptor beta chain is a study of T cell repertoires in cytomegalovirus infection. Study-level points and caveats: Public TCR beta family frequency separated CMV-and-HLA carriers, including in an independent cohort. The ex vivo response showed dominance by HLA-C-restricted CMV-specific TCR beta clonotypes.

CDR1 DFQATT and CDR2 SNEGSKA come from the germline V gene (reference sequence). V lost 7 bases to trimming and J lost 2 bases; unmatched junction nucleotides: 4. CDR3 length: 13 residues. TCRdb passed the reads through MiXCR, listing each CDR3 protein once. The sample includes about 320,000 distinct CDR3 sequences, more than 8% of them seen just once. This clonotype appeared a few times. Its antigen is unidentified. This TCR came from a human donor in good health (CMV status not recorded). Some clones in this sample may be carry-over from other donors' samples. The specimen sequenced was PBMCs. The genes are TRBV20-1 and TRBJ2-7; 11 nucleotides agree with TRBD1. CDR3 DNA sequence: TGCAGTGTTCGGACAGGGGGCCCCTACGAGCAGTACTTC. Its protein product is CSVRTGGPYEQYF.